The clone carrying this T cell receptor beta chain is a singleton in its sample. TCRdb keeps only in-frame clones here, not all; method: immunoSEQ multiplex PCR. The sample has some 220,000 clones; roughly 80% are singletons. Per the germline V gene, CDR1 is LGHDT and CDR2 is YNNKEL (reference sequence). The V gene lost 6 bases and the J gene lost 8 bases, with 14 bases spanning the gap. The CDR3 consists of 13 residues. This record belongs to a study of blood T cell repertoires in COVID-19. Overall study context: Italy, Spain and the United States were the sources of the convalescent and acute COVID-19 samples.

This TCR was recovered from a woman in her fifties or sixties with acute or convalescent COVID-19. The V call is TRBV3-1 (or the pseudogene TRBV3-2), the J call TRBJ2-1; TRBD2 is a possible D gene (7 bases). The sequencing input was peripheral blood. CDR3 sequence reads: CASSFSGGHEQFF. The CDR3 DNA reads as TGTGCCAGCAGTTTCTCCGGGGGGCATGAGCAGTTCTTC.